This entry lists 8 T cell receptor beta chains sequenced from one sample in a study of beta chain features in type 1 diabetes. Every bit of the isolated RNA underwent reverse transcription, so sequencing read expressed TCRB transcripts. Profiling relied on immunoSEQ multiplex PCR, and the TCRdb table lists in-frame clones only, not all of them. This table has around 320,000 clones, around 15% appearing once. The specimen sequenced was central memory CD4+ T cells from blood. These receptors were taken from a man aged 25-45 years in good health.

This clone has only a few counts. The V gene is TRBV5-1, the J gene TRBJ2-1, with D possibly TRBD2 on 5 matching bases. The CDR3 has 13 amino acids. Germline V gives CDR1 SGHRS, CDR2 YFSETQ. The V and J ends lost 0 bases and 12 bases respectively, with 13 bases between them. This chain's CDR3 is CASSLDPNGVQFF. The CDR3 nucleotides are TGCGCCAGCAGCTTGGACCCCAACGGGGTGCAGTTCTTC.

This clone occurred a few times. CDR3 DNA sequence: TGTGCCAGCAGCGTAACGGGAGAGGGTTGGGAGACCCAGTACTTC. It specifies CASSVTGEGWETQYF. V is TRBV9 and J is TRBJ2-5, with D tentatively TRBD2 (6 bases). CDR3 length: 15 residues. The germline CDR1 and CDR2 sequences are SGDLS and YYNGEE. The germline V and J ends were trimmed by 1 base and 5 bases, with 15 bases remaining between them.

This clone showed up many times. CDR3 sequence (DNA): TGTGCCAGCAGCGTAGGGACCTCCTATGGCTACACCTTC. As protein: CASSVGTSYGYTF. The J gene is TRBJ1-2, the V gene TRBV6-5, with D possibly matching TRBD1 (5 bases). Trimming pared 6 bases from V and 4 bases from J, leaving 12 bases between. In germline, CDR1 is MNHEY, CDR2 SVGAGI. The CDR3 is 13 amino acids.

V gene TRBV7-8 combines with J gene TRBJ1-1; D call uncertain. Germline assignment: CDR1 SGHVS and CDR2 FQNEAQ. The CDR3 is made up of 15 amino acids. With 5 bases removed from V and 1 base from J, the gap between germline ends came to 14 bases. CDR3 in amino acids: CASSRVTTENTEAFF. The CDR3 region has the DNA TGTGCCAGCAGCCGGGTAACCACAGAGAACACTGAAGCTTTCTTT.

This clone was found a few times. This rearrangement joins TRBV7-2 to TRBJ1-5, with D unclear. Germline V gene lookup returns CDR1 SGHTA and CDR2 FQGNSA. The CDR3 contains 15 residues. Trimming left V 5 bases short and J 5 bases short, with 16 bases between. CDR3 in amino acids: CASSPGSRSYQPQHF. CDR3 nucleotide sequence: TGTGCCAGCAGCCCAGGCTCGCGATCCTATCAGCCCCAGCATTTT.

The gene calls are TRBV2 and TRBJ2-5, with D possibly being TRBD1 (7 bases). This CDR3 is built from 14 residues. The germline CDR1 and CDR2 sequences are SNHLY and FYNNEI. V lost 1 base, J lost 3 bases, and 9 bases lay in between. CDR3 in DNA: TGTGCCAGCAGTGAAGGCAGGGGGGAAGAGACCCAGTACTTC. Its translation: CASSEGRGEETQYF.

In its sample, this clone was seen a few times. This chain links TRBV11-2 with TRBJ1-1; D gene uncertain. There are 15 residues in the CDR3. The V end was cut by 0 bases, the J end by 0 bases, with 8 bases between. Germline V lookup: CDR1 SGHAT, CDR2 FQNNGV. Here the CDR3 reads CASSLDQVVNTEAFF. The CDR3 DNA is TGTGCCAGCAGCTTAGATCAGGTGGTGAACACTGAAGCTTTCTTT.

This clone has more than one count but fewer than ten. This chain joins TRBV6-8 and TRBJ1-1; maybe TRBD1 (5 bases). V shed 11 bases and J shed 9 bases, with 7 bases lying between them. CDR3 length: 8 residues. The germline gives CDR1 MNHGY, CDR2 SAAAGT. Written as DNA, the CDR3 is TGTGCCGGGGCCAAAGCTTTCTTT. Translated: CAGAKAFF.